Each of the 28 T cell receptor beta chains below was sequenced from the same sample in a study of cytomegalovirus exposure and HLA in healthy donors. The PCR ran on 60 Vbeta and 13 Jbeta primers. Using immunoSEQ multiplex PCR, the repertoire was profiled, and TCRdb retains in-frame clones only, with some absent. The sample lists around 97,000 clones, approximately 72% seen once, with roughly 3% in the top ten. Sequencing was carried out using PBMCs. The receptor set was obtained from a woman in her 50s in good health and CMV-seronegative.

The rearrangement joins TRBV11-3 to TRBJ2-5; 11 bases line up with TRBD1. Germline V gene sequence: CDR1 SGHNT, CDR2 YENEEA. V shed 4 bases, J shed 4 bases, and the junction held 5 bases outside the gene matches. The CDR3 length is 15 residues. The CDR3, as DNA: TGTGCCAGCAGCTCCTCGGGACAGGGGGGAGAGACCCAGTACTTC. This codes for CASSSSGQGGETQYF.

This clone was seen only a few times. This chain uses TRBV19 with TRBJ2-5, with 7 bases matching TRBD1. Germline V gives CDR1 LNHDA, CDR2 SQIVND (reference sequence). Trimming removed 8 bases from V and 7 bases from J; junction bases left unmatched: 16. The CDR3 has 15 amino acids. CDR3 protein: CASSSATGTFGTQYF. CDR3 coding DNA: TGTGCCAGTTCTTCGGCGACAGGGACGTTTGGGACCCAGTACTTC.

This clone was picked up a small number of times. This sample includes further DNA sequences coding for the same CDR3. J is TRBJ1-1 and V is TRBV7-2, with TRBD1 matching 10 bases. The CDR3 is made up of 14 amino acids. Germline loops: CDR1 SGHTA, CDR2 FQGNSA. The J segment lost 1 base and the V segment lost 5 bases, leaving 1 base of the junction unmatched. CDR3 sequence reads: CASSRTGGNTEAFF. The CDR3 DNA follows: TGTGCCAGCAGCCGGACAGGGGGGAACACTGAAGCTTTCTTT.

The chain joins TRBV15 to TRBJ2-5; 12 bases map to TRBD1. Germline loops: CDR1 LNHNV, CDR2 YYDKDF (reference sequence). Trimming cost V 4 bases and J 5 bases; bases outside gene matches: 2. The CDR3 is 14 residues long. CDR3 sequence (DNA): TGTGCCACCAGCAAGGGACAGGGGGCGGAGACCCAGTACTTC. This translates into CATSKGQGAETQYF.

The chain uses TRBV6-5 and TRBJ2-7; 9 nucleotides agree with TRBD1. CDR1 is MNHEY and CDR2 is SVGAGI in the germline V gene. CDR3 length: 15 residues. Unmatched junction bases numbered 7, after V lost 5 bases and J lost 2 bases. CDR3 nucleotide sequence: TGTGCCAGCAGTACCCGGACAGGGGAGACCTACGAGCAGTACTTC. Protein product: CASSTRTGETYEQYF.

This sequence joins TRBV12-1 and TRBJ2-1; TRBD1 is the table's D call and was not checked against the DNA. TRBV12-1 is described as a pseudogene. This CDR3 region has 14 residues. This CDR3 is CASTNTGGTNEQFF. DNA for the CDR3: TGTGCCAGCACAAATACAGGGGGCACGAATGAGCAGTTCTTC.

CDR3 protein: CASSRGQRVNEQFF. The CDR3 region has the DNA TGTGCCAGCAGCCGGGGACAGCGGGTTAATGAGCAGTTCTTC. The rearrangement links TRBV11-2 to TRBJ2-1; a possible D gene is TRBD1 (7 bases). Germline CDR1 and CDR2: SGHAT and FQNNGV. V gave up 5 bases and J gave up 7 bases, with 15 bases separating them. This CDR3 is 14 amino acids long.

For the CDR3, the DNA is TGTGCCAGCAGCCCCTTGGGGAGGGCAGATACGCAGTATTTT. Amino acid sequence: CASSPLGRADTQYF. This chain connects TRBV11-3 to TRBJ2-3; 7 nucleotides line up with TRBD2. Trimming took 5 bases from V and 4 from J; bases not matched to a gene: 6. The CDR3 runs 14 residues. CDR1 and CDR2 (germline): SGHNT, YENEEA.

This sequence joins TRBV27 and TRBJ2-7; D unresolved. CDR3 length equals 13 residues. The V gene's germline CDR1 is MNHEY and CDR2 SMNVEV (reference sequence). The V and J ends lost 0 bases and 6 bases respectively, with 9 bases between them. In nucleotides, the CDR3 is TGTGCCAGCAGTTTATCTGAGATGTCCGAGCAGTACTTC. Protein product: CASSLSEMSEQYF.

V is TRBV6-5 and J is TRBJ2-5, with 8 bases matching TRBD2. V shed 6 bases and J 5 bases; nucleotides not matched to a gene: 8. CDR1 MNHEY and CDR2 SVGAGI come from the germline V gene. The CDR3 extends over 14 amino acids. The CDR3 is CASSDGGGSETQYF. CDR3 bases: TGTGCCAGCAGCGACGGGGGGGGCAGTGAGACCCAGTACTTC.

In nucleotides, the CDR3 is TGTGCCAGCACCTTGTCCGGGAGGGCCTTATACGAGCAGTACTTC. Its protein is CASTLSGRALYEQYF. The rearrangement uses TRBV28 and TRBJ2-7, with 8 bases that match TRBD2. The CDR3 consists of 15 residues. Germline V gene data show CDR1 as MDHEN and CDR2 as SYDVKM. Unmatched junction bases numbered 12, after V lost 7 bases and J lost 4 bases.

The chain combines TRBV10-1 with TRBJ1-2; 8 nucleotides match TRBD1. V lost 8 bases and J lost 14; bases outside the gene matches: 13. Per the germline V gene, CDR1 is WNHNN and CDR2 is SYGVQD (reference sequence). This CDR3 contains 12 residues. This CDR3 reads CASGQGRSFKTF. The CDR3 DNA is TGCGCCAGCGGACAGGGCAGAAGTTTCAAAACCTTC.

As to this clone: Germline is not matched at one junction end, which may reflect a read error. The rearrangement links TRBV19 to TRBJ1-5; no reliable D call. Looked up from germline, CDR1 is LNHDA and CDR2 is SQIVND (reference sequence). CDR3 length: 12 amino acids. CDR3 region: CASREVGQPQHF. In DNA form, the CDR3 reads TGTGCTAGTAGGGAGGTCGGTCAGCCCCAGCATTTT.

The rearrangement links TRBV11-3 to TRBJ2-5, with TRBD1 identical over 9 bases. The J segment lost 5 bases and the V segment lost 6 bases, leaving 10 bases of the junction unmatched. In germline, CDR1 is SGHNT, CDR2 YENEEA. The CDR3 has 15 amino acids. CDR3: CASSARDRDVETQYF. The CDR3 DNA follows: TGTGCCAGCAGTGCCCGGGACAGGGATGTCGAGACCCAGTACTTC.

This chain uses TRBV7-2 with TRBJ2-3; D is undetermined. Trimming took 4 bases from V and 6 from J, leaving 8 bases between them. Germline values: CDR1 SGHTA, CDR2 FQGNSA. The CDR3 extends over 12 amino acids. The CDR3 DNA follows: TGTGCCAGCAGCTCCCAGATTGATACGCAGTATTTT. Its translation is CASSSQIDTQYF.

In its sample, this clone was seen once. The chain links TRBV11-1 to TRBJ2-7; 8 bases line up with TRBD1. CDR3 size: 13 residues. Germline CDR1 SGHAT, CDR2 FQDESV (reference sequence). V lost 5 bases and J lost 3; bases outside the gene matches: 3. The CDR3 loop reads CASSPGQGYEQYF. Here the CDR3 DNA reads TGTGCCAGCAGCCCTGGACAGGGCTACGAGCAGTACTTC.

The chain uses TRBV4-1 and TRBJ2-2; D is possibly TRBD1 (6 bases). In germline, CDR1 is MGHRA, CDR2 YSYEKL. CDR3 length equals 14 residues. V lost 5 bases and J lost 3, with 10 bases in between. The chain's CDR3 is CASSSQGYTGELFF. CDR3 nucleotide sequence: TGCGCCAGCAGCTCTCAGGGGTACACCGGGGAGCTGTTTTTT.

The V and J genes are TRBV27 and TRBJ1-1; 8 bases agree with TRBD1. The CDR3 sequence is 14 residues long. The junction had 7 bases not matched to a gene; V was cut back by 5 bases and J by 5 bases. CDR1 MNHEY and CDR2 SMNVEV come from the germline V gene (reference sequence). The CDR3 DNA reads TGTGCCAGCAGTATCAGGGGGCGCGGTACTGAAGCTTTCTTT. This gives the protein CASSIRGRGTEAFF.

The chain links TRBV5-1 to TRBJ2-7; 7 nucleotides match TRBD1. This CDR3 spans 15 amino acids. J lost 4 bases, V lost 3 bases, and 10 bases had no gene match. Looked up from germline, CDR1 is SGHRS and CDR2 is YFSETQ. The CDR3 sequence is CASSSGGSKSYEQYF. CDR3 coding DNA: TGCGCCAGCAGCTCAGGGGGTTCAAAGAGTTACGAGCAGTACTTC.

The J gene is TRBJ2-1, the V gene TRBV2; D ambiguous. The V end lost 4 bases, the J end lost 9 bases, and 7 bases lay between the germline ends. The CDR3 loop spans 11 amino acids. Germline loops: CDR1 SNHLY, CDR2 FYNNEI. CDR3 residues: CASSVVSEQFF. The CDR3 nucleotides are TGTGCCAGCAGTGTGGTGAGTGAGCAGTTCTTC.

The chain has TRBV19 and TRBJ2-1, with 7 positions matching TRBD2. This CDR3 has 15 residues. Looked up from germline, CDR1 is LNHDA and CDR2 is SQIVND (reference sequence). V gave up 5 bases and J gave up 4 bases; unmatched junction bases: 8. CDR3 residues: CASSLRLAEYNEQFF. CDR3 bases: TGTGCCAGTAGTCTACGACTAGCAGAATACAATGAGCAGTTCTTC.

J is TRBJ2-1 and V is TRBV4-3; TRBD1 might be the D (7 bases). In germline, CDR1 is LGHNA, CDR2 YSLEER. The CDR3 runs to 13 residues. Trimming took 8 bases from V and 5 from J, leaving 13 bases between them. The CDR3 bases are TGCGCCAGCGAAGGAGGGGGCCACAATGAGCAGTTCTTC. Encoded protein: CASEGGGHNEQFF.

J is TRBJ1-3 and V is TRBV5-6; the D is unclear. The germline CDR1 and CDR2 sequences are SGHDT and YYEEEE. This CDR3 has 12 amino acids. V was trimmed by 4 bases and J by 1 base, leaving 3 bases between them. Here the CDR3 reads CASSTSGNTIYF. The CDR3 DNA is TGTGCCAGCAGCACATCTGGAAACACCATATATTTT. Based on the CDR3 plus reference TRBV5-6 and TRBJ1-3, the full variable domain is DAGVTQSPTHLIKTRGQQVTLRCSPKSGHDTVSWYQQALGQGPQFIFQYYEEEERQRGNFPDRFSGHQFPNYSSELNVNALLLGDSALYLCASSTSGNTIYFGEGSWLTVV.

The V gene is TRBV19, the J gene TRBJ1-1; D perhaps matches TRBD1 (6 bases). CDR3 length: 13 residues. The germline V and J ends were trimmed by 6 bases and 0 bases, with 8 bases remaining between them. CDR1 and CDR2 from the germline V gene are LNHDA and SQIVND (reference sequence). The CDR3 reads CASRWTVNTEAFF. The CDR3 coding sequence is TGTGCCAGTAGGTGGACAGTGAACACTGAAGCTTTCTTT.

This clone was observed a handful of times. The chain combines TRBV19 with TRBJ1-4; D remains ambiguous. CDR3 size: 14 residues. Germline CDR1 reads LNHDA; CDR2 reads SQIVND (reference sequence). The V end lost 8 bases, the J end lost 8 bases, and 18 bases lay between the germline ends. The CDR3 coding sequence is TGTGCCAGTTCAAGGAGCCCCTCGCGGGAAAAACTGTTTTTT. Encoded protein: CASSRSPSREKLFF.

J is TRBJ1-5 and V is TRBV28; no reliable D call. Deletions cut 5 bases from V and 7 bases from J, with 12 bases between. The CDR3 consists of 13 residues. Germline values: CDR1 MDHEN, CDR2 SYDVKM. The CDR3 DNA sequence: TGTGCCAGCAGTAGATCCACAGAACAGCCCCAGCATTTT. It codes for CASSRSTEQPQHF. Combining the CDR3 with reference TRBV28 and TRBJ1-5 gives the whole variable domain DVKVTQSSRYLVKRTGEKVFLECVQDMDHENMFWYRQDPGLGLRLIYFSYDVKMKEKGDIPEGYSVSREKKERFSLILESASTNQTSMYLCASSRSTEQPQHFGDGTRLSIL.

The count of this clone is one. The chain couples TRBV7-9 to TRBJ2-1, with TRBD1 as a possible D gene (5 bases). The length of the CDR3 is 14 residues. V shed 5 bases and J shed 7 bases, with 15 bases lying between them. In germline, CDR1 is SEHNR, CDR2 FQNEAQ (reference sequence). This CDR3 reads CASSRTSTGNEQFF. CDR3 DNA: TGTGCCAGCAGCAGGACATCCACCGGGAATGAGCAGTTCTTC.

V gene TRBV5-1 combines with J gene TRBJ2-3, with 7 positions matching TRBD1. The CDR3 loop spans 15 amino acids. V was pared by 0 bases and J by 6 bases, with 7 bases of the junction left unmatched. The germline CDR1 and CDR2 sequences are SGHRS and YFSETQ. Here the CDR3 reads CASSLGTGDADTQYF. The CDR3 region has the DNA TGCGCCAGCAGCTTGGGAACAGGGGATGCGGATACGCAGTATTTT. Supplemented by reference TRBV5-1 and TRBJ2-3, the full variable domain reads KAGVTQTPRYLIKTRGQQVTLSCSPISGHRSVSWYQQTPGQGLQFLFEYFSETQRNKGNFPGRFSGRQFSNSRSEMNVSTLELGDSALYLCASSLGTGDADTQYFGPGTRLTVL.